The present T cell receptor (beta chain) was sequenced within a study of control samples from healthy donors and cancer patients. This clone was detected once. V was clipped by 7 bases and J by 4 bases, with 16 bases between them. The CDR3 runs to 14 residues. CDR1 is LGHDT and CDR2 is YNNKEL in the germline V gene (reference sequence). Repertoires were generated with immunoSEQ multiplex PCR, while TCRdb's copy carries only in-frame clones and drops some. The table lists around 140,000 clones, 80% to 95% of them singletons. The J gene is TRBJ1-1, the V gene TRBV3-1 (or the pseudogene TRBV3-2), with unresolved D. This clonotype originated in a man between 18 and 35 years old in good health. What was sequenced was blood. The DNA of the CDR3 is TGTGCCAGCAATAGTTTTGCGGGTGCCACTGAAGCTTTCTTT. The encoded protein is CASNSFAGATEAFF.